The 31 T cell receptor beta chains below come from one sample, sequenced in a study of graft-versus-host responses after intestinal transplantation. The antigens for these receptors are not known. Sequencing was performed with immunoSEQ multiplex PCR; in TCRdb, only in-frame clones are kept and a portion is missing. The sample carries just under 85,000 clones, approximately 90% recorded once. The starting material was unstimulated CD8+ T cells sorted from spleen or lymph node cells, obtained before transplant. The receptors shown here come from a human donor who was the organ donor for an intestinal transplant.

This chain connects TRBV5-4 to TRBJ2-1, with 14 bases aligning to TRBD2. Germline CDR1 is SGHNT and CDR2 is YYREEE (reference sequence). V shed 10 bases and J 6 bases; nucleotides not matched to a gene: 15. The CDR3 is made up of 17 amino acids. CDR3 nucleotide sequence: TGTGCCTTCCGGCCGGGACTAGCGGGAGAGATGCGCAATGAGCAGTTCTTC. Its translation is CAFRPGLAGEMRNEQFF.

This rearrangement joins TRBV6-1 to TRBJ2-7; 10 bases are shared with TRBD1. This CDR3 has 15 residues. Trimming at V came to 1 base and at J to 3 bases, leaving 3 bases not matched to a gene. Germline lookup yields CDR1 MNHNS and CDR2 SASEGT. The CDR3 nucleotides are TGTGCCAGCAGTGAAGTGACAGGGGGCTTCTACGAGCAGTACTTC. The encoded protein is CASSEVTGGFYEQYF.

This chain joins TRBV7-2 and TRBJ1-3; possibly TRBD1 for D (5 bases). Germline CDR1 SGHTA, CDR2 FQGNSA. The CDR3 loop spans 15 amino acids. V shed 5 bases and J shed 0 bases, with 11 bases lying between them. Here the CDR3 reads CASSPLGASGNTIYF. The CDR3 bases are TGTGCCAGCAGCCCCCTCGGGGCCTCTGGAAACACCATATATTTT. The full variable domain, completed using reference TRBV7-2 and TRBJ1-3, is GAGVSQSPSNKVTEKGKDVELRCDPISGHTALYWYRQSLGQGLEFLIYFQGNSAPDKSGLPSDRFSAERTGGSVSTLTIQRTQQEDSAVYLCASSPLGASGNTIYFGEGSWLTVV.

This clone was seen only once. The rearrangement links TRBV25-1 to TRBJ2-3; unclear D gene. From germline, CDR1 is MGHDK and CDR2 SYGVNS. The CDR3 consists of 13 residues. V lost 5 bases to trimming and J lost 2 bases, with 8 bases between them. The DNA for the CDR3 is TGTGCCAGCAGTTGGACGAACACAGATACGCAGTATTTT. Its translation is CASSWTNTDTQYF.

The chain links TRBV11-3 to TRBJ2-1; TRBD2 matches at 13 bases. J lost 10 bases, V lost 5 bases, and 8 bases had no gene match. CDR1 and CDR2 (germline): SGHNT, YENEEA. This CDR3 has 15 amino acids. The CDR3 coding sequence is TGTGCCAGCAGCCCCGGATTGGGACTAGCGGGGGAGCAGTTCTTC. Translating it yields CASSPGLGLAGEQFF.

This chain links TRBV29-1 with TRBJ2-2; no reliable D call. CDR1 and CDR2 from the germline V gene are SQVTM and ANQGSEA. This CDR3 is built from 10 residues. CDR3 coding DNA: TGCAGTGTGGACACCGGGGAGCTGTTTTTT. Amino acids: CSVDTGELFF.

CDR3 loop: CASSQSGSLHYNEQFF. In DNA, the CDR3 is TGTGCCAGCAGCCAGAGTGGCAGCCTACACTACAATGAGCAGTTCTTC. The rearrangement joins TRBV14 to TRBJ2-1; D gene ambiguous. The CDR3 length is 16 residues. Germline CDR1 and CDR2: SGHDN and FVKESK. V was pared by 3 bases and J by 3 bases, with 15 bases between.

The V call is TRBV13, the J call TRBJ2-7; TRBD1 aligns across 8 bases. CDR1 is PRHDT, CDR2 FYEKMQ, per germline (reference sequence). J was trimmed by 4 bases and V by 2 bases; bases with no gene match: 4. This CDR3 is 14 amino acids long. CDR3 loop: CASSLWDRRYEQYF. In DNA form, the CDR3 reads TGTGCCAGCAGCTTATGGGACAGGAGATACGAGCAGTACTTC.

CDR3: CASSLVGNRPGFPGTGGESYGYTF. The CDR3 nucleotides read TGCGCCAGCAGCTTGGTGGGGAATCGACCAGGATTTCCCGGGACAGGGGGCGAAAGCTATGGCTACACCTTC. V usage is TRBV5-1 and J usage is TRBJ1-2; 12 bases fit TRBD1. V dropped 0 bases and J dropped 4; count of bases not matched to a gene: 28. The germline V gene has CDR1 SGHRS and CDR2 YFSETQ. The CDR3 has 24 residues.

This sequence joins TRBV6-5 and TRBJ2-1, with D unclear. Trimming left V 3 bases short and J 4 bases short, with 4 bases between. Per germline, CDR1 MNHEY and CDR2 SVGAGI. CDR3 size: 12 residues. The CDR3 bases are TGTGCCAGCAGTTATGGGTACAATGAGCAGTTCTTC. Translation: CASSYGYNEQFF.

The CDR3 bases are TGCGCCAGCAGCTTGGCGATCCTAGCGGGGGAACACACAGATACGCAGTATTTT. As protein: CASSLAILAGEHTDTQYF. The rearrangement links TRBV5-1 to TRBJ2-3; 10 bases are shared with TRBD2. The CDR3 runs to 18 residues. V dropped 0 bases and J dropped 2; count of bases not matched to a gene: 9. CDR1 is SGHRS, CDR2 YFSETQ, per germline.

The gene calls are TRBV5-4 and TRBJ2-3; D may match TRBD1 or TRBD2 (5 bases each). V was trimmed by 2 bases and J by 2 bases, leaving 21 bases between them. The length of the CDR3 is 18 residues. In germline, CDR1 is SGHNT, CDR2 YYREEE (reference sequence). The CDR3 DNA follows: TGTGCCAGCAGCTTAAGCCCGCCACGGGACCACATCACAGATACGCAGTATTTT. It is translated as CASSLSPPRDHITDTQYF. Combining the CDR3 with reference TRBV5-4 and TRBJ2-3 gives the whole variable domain ETGVTQSPTHLIKTRGQQVTLRCSSQSGHNTVSWYQQALGQGPQFIFQYYREEENGRGNFPPRFSGLQFPNYSSELNVNALELDDSALYLCASSLSPPRDHITDTQYFGPGTRLTVL.

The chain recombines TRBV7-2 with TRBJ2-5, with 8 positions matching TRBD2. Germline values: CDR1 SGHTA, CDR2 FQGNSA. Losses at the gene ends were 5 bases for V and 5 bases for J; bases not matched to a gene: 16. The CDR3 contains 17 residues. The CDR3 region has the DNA TGTGCCAGCAGCCCCCAGGATAGCGGGGTAGTCTGGGAGACCCAGTACTTC. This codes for CASSPQDSGVVWETQYF.

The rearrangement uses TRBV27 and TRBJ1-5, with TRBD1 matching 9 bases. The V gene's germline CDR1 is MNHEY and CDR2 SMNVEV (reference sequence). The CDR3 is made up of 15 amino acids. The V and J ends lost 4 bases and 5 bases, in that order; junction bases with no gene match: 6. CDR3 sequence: CASSSGQGTHQPQHF. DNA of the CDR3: TGTGCCAGCAGTTCTGGACAGGGGACCCATCAGCCCCAGCATTTT.

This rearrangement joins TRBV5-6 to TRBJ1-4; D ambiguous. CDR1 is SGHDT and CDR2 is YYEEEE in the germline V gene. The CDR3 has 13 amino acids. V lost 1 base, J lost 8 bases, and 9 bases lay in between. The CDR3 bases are TGTGCCAGCAGCTTGCGAGGGAAGGAAAAACTGTTTTTT. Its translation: CASSLRGKEKLFF.

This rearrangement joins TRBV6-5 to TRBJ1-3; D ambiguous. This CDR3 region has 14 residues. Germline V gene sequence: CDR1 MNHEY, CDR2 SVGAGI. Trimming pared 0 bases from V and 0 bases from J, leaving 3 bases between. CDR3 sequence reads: CASSYSNSGNTIYF. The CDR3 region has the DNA TGTGCCAGCAGTTACTCCAACTCTGGAAACACCATATATTTT.

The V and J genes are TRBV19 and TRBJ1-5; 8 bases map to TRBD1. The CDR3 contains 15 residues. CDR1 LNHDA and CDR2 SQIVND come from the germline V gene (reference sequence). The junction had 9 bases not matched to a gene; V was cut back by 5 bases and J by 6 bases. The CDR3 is CASSRDDRGSQPQHF. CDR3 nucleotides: TGTGCCAGTAGTCGAGATGACAGGGGAAGTCAGCCCCAGCATTTT.

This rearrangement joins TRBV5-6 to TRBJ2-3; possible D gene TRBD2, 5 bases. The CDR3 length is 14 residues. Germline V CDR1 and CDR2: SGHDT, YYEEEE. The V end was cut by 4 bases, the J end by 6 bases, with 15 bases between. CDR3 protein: CASSRDWGADTQYF. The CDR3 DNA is TGTGCCAGCAGCCGGGATTGGGGAGCGGATACGCAGTATTTT.

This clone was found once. As DNA, the CDR3 is TGTGCCAGCAGCTCAATACAGGGGGCAATCTCCTACGAGCAGTACTTC. Translated, it gives CASSSIQGAISYEQYF. The chain combines TRBV5-5 with TRBJ2-7; 9 nucleotides match TRBD1. The CDR3 is made up of 16 amino acids. V was pared by 3 bases and J by 0 bases, with 7 bases of the junction left unmatched. Germline V gene data show CDR1 as SGHKS and CDR2 as YYEKEE (reference sequence).

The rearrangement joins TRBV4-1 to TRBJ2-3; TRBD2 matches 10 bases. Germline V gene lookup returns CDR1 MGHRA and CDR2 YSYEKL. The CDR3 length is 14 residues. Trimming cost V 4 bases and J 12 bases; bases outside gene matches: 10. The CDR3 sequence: CASSPSLSGGGQYF. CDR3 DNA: TGCGCCAGCAGCCCCTCTCTAAGCGGGGGGGGACAGTATTTT.

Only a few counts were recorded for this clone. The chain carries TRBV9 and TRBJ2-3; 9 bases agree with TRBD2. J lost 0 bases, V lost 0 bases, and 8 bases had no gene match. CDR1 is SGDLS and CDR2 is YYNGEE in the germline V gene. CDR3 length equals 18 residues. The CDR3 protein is CASSVGVRGGPSTDTQYF. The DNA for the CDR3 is TGTGCCAGCAGCGTAGGGGTGCGGGGGGGACCTAGCACAGATACGCAGTATTTT.

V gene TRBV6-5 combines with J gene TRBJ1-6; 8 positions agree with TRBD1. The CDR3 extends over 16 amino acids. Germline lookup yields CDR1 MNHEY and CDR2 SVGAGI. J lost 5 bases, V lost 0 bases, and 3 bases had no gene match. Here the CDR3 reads CASSYSSGGNNSPLHF. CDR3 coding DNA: TGTGCCAGCAGTTACTCATCAGGGGGCAATAATTCACCCCTCCACTTT.

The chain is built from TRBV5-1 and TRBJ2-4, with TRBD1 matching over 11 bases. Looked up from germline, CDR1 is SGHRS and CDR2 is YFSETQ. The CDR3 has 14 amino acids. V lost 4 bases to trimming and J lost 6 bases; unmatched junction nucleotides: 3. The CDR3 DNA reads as TGCGCCAGCAGCGTGGGACAGGGGGTAAACATTCAGTACTTC. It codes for CASSVGQGVNIQYF.

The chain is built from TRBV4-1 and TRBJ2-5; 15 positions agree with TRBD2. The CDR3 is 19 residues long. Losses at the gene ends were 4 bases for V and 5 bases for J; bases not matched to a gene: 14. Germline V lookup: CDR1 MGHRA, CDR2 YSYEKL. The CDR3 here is CASSREPGLAGGVWETQYF. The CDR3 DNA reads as TGCGCCAGCAGCCGAGAACCGGGACTAGCGGGGGGTGTGTGGGAGACCCAGTACTTC.

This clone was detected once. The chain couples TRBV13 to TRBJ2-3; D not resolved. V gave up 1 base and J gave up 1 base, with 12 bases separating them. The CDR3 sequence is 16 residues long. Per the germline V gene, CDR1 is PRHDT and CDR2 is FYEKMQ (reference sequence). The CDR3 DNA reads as TGTGCCAGCAGCTTAGAGGCCTTCTCGGGCACAGATACGCAGTATTTT. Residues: CASSLEAFSGTDTQYF.

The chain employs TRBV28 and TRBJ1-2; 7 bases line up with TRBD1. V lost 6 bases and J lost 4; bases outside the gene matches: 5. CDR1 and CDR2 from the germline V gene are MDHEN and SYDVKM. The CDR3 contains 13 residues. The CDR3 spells CASSLTGPYGYTF. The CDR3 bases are TGTGCCAGCAGCCTGACAGGGCCCTATGGCTACACCTTC.

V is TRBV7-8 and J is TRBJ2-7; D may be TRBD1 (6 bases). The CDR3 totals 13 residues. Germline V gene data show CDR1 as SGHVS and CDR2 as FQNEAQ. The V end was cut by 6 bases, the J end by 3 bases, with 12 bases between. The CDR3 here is CASRRQEDYEQYF. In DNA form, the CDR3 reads TGTGCCAGCAGAAGACAGGAGGACTACGAGCAGTACTTC.

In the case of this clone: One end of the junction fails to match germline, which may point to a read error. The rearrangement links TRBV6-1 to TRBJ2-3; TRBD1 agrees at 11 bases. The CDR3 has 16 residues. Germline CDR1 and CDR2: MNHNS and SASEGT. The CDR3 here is CASREVGDRGSDTQYF. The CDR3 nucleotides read TGTGCCAGCAGGGAAGTGGGGGACAGGGGGAGTGATACGCAGTATTTT.

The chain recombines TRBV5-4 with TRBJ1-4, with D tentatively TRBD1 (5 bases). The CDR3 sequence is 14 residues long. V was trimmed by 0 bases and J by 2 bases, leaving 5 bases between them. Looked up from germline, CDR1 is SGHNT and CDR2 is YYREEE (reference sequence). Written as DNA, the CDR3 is TGTGCCAGCAGCTTGGGGGGCACTAATGAAAAACTGTTTTTT. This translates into CASSLGGTNEKLFF.

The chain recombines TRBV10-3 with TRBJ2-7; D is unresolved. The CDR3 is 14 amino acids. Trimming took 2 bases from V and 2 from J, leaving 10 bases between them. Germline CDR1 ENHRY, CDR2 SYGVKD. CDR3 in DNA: TGTGCCATCAGTGAGGCTGGCGGAGCCTACGAGCAGTACTTC. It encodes CAISEAGGAYEQYF.

Written as DNA, the CDR3 is TGTGCCAGCTCACATAAGGACAGGGGAGACACTGAAGCTTTCTTT. Residues: CASSHKDRGDTEAFF. V is TRBV18 and J is TRBJ1-1; 9 bases fit TRBD1. The germline V gene has CDR1 KGHSH and CDR2 LQKENI. The CDR3 is made up of 15 amino acids. The V segment lost 4 bases and the J segment 3 bases; nucleotides outside the gene matches: 6.